These 2 T cell receptor beta chains were all obtained from the same sample, sequenced in a study of blood T cells in healthy people across ages. A second PCR of about 7 to 11 cycles used a sample-barcoded 5' primer and a J-beta primer mix. Via MiXCR, TCRdb re-called the 5' RACE reads, giving one row per CDR3 protein. The sample lists roughly 2 million distinct CDR3 sequences; roughly 49% were seen once. The sample was blood. These receptors were obtained from a woman aged 40 to 55 in good health.

This clonotype was found once. The chain is built from TRBV27 and TRBJ1-6; TRBD1 agrees at 8 bases. Trimming took 7 bases from V and 0 from J; bases not matched to a gene: 2. Germline assignment: CDR1 MNHEY and CDR2 SMNVEV (reference sequence). The CDR3 spans 15 residues. CDR3 sequence (DNA): TGTGCCAGCAAGGGACAGGTCTCCTATAATTCACCCCTCCACTTT. Its protein product is CASKGQVSYNSPLHF.

The V call is TRBV5-1, the J call TRBJ1-1; no firm D call. Germline loops: CDR1 SGHRS, CDR2 YFSETQ. Trimming left V 3 bases short and J 6 bases short, with 15 bases between. This CDR3 region has 14 residues. CDR3 DNA sequence: TGCGCCAGCAGCTCTCAGCTCCAGGAGCCTGAAGCTTTCTTT. Its protein product is CASSSQLQEPEAFF.